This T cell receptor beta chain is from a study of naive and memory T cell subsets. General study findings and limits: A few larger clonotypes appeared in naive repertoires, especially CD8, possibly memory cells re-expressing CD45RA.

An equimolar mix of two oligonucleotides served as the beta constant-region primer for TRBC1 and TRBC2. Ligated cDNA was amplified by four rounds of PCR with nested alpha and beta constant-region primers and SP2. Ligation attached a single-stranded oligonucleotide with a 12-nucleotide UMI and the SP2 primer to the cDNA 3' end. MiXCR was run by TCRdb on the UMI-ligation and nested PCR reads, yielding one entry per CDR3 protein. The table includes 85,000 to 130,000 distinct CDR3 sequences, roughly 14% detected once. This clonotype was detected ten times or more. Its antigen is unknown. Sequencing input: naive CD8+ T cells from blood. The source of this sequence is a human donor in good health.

CDR3 amino acids: CASSSDINYGYTF. DNA for the CDR3: TGTGCCAGCAGTTCCGACATTAACTATGGCTACACCTTC. The chain combines TRBV12-3 or TRBV12-4 with TRBJ1-2; D call uncertain. The CDR3 runs 13 residues. V lost 4 bases and J 1 base, leaving 7 bases between the germline ends.